Each of the 13 T cell receptor beta chains below was sequenced from the same sample in a study of blood T cells in healthy people across ages (dated by TCRdb to between 2014 and 2017). Library construction relied on 5' RACE. A second PCR of roughly 6 to 11 cycles was run with a J-beta primer mix and a sample-barcoded 5' primer. Through fastp at Q25 and MiXCR, TCRdb rebuilt clones from the public reads, retaining in-frame beta chains. Each entry is one CDR3 protein sequence, shown with its most common DNA and genes. Present in this sample are approximately 1,700,000 distinct CDR3 sequences, about two fifths of which were seen just once. Of the sample, around 23% falls within the top ten clones. The source material was blood. Receptors originate from a human donor in good health.

This clonotype came up a few times. The rearrangement links TRBV10-3 to TRBJ1-1; D is possibly TRBD1 (6 bases). CDR3 length: 14 amino acids. Germline V gene sequence: CDR1 ENHRY, CDR2 SYGVKD. Trimming pared 8 bases from V and 0 bases from J, leaving 13 bases between. DNA of the CDR3: TGTGCCATCGGGGGAACAGGGATGAACACTGAAGCTTTCTTT. Translating it yields CAIGGTGMNTEAFF.

The chain couples TRBV6-5 to TRBJ1-2; D is undetermined. The V gene's germline CDR1 is MNHEY and CDR2 SVGAGI. CDR3 length: 12 amino acids. Trimming removed 2 bases at V and 8 bases at J, with 9 bases between. This chain's CDR3 is CASSYVYGGYTF. CDR3 nucleotides: TGTGCCAGCAGTTACGTCTACGGGGGCTACACCTTC.

The rearrangement joins TRBV2 to TRBJ2-5; 12 nucleotides match TRBD2. Trimming removed 5 bases from V and 2 bases from J; junction bases left unmatched: 3. Looked up from germline, CDR1 is SNHLY and CDR2 is FYNNEI. CDR3 length equals 15 residues. Here the CDR3 DNA reads TGTGCCAGCAGTATGACTAGCGGGGGACAAGAGACCCAGTACTTC. Its translation is CASSMTSGGQETQYF.

The chain uses TRBV3-1 and TRBJ1-1; D call uncertain. Between the trimmed V and J ends, which lost 3 bases and 1 base, there was a span of 12 bases. This CDR3 spans 15 amino acids. CDR1 LGHDT and CDR2 YNNKEL come from the germline V gene (reference sequence). The CDR3, as DNA: TGTGCCAGCAGCCAGTACAATCTACCGAACACTGAAGCTTTCTTT. It is translated as CASSQYNLPNTEAFF.

In DNA, the CDR3 is TGTGCCAGCAGCCATGTGGCGGGGGATGAAGCTTTCTTT. It is translated as CASSHVAGDEAFF. This chain uses TRBV3-1 with TRBJ1-1; possible D gene TRBD1, 5 bases. Germline loops: CDR1 LGHDT, CDR2 YNNKEL (reference sequence). The CDR3 contains 13 residues. V was pared by 3 bases and J by 7 bases, with 12 bases between. Drawing the rest from reference TRBV3-1 and TRBJ1-1, the complete variable domain is DTAVSQTPKYLVTQMGNDKSIKCEQNLGHDTMYWYKQDSKKFLKIMFSYNNKELIINETVPNRFSPKSPDKAHLNLHINSLELGDSAVYFCASSHVAGDEAFFGQGTRLTVV.

The chain couples TRBV4-2 to TRBJ2-3, with D possibly TRBD2 on 5 matching bases. This CDR3 spans 16 amino acids. Germline V CDR1 and CDR2: LGHNA, YNFKEQ. The ends were cut back, 1 base at V and 1 base at J, with 12 bases in the middle. CDR3 region: CASSQATDSRTDTQYF. The CDR3 DNA is TGTGCCAGCAGCCAAGCCACGGACTCCCGCACAGATACGCAGTATTTT.

This chain uses TRBV7-6 with TRBJ2-5; tentative D call: TRBD1 (5 bases). The CDR3 loop spans 14 amino acids. Trimming removed 1 base from V and 5 bases from J, with 11 bases in between. Germline-derived CDR1 and CDR2 are SGHVS and FNYEAQ. The CDR3: CASSLVVGPETQYF. Written as DNA, the CDR3 is TGTGCCAGCAGCTTAGTTGTGGGGCCCGAGACCCAGTACTTC.

For the CDR3, the DNA is TGCAGTGCAAGTGAACACGGGACAGGGGCCCTCAATGAGCAGTTCTTC. Protein sequence: CSASEHGTGALNEQFF. The chain uses TRBV20-1 and TRBJ2-1; 10 nucleotides match TRBD1. Unmatched junction bases numbered 14, after V lost 6 bases and J lost 6 bases. This CDR3 has 16 amino acids. The germline V gene has CDR1 DFQATT and CDR2 SNEGSKA (reference sequence).

The chain is built from TRBV9 and TRBJ1-2, with TRBD1 matching over 8 bases. Germline V lookup: CDR1 SGDLS, CDR2 YYNGEE. The V and J ends lost 4 bases and 6 bases, in that order; junction bases with no gene match: 11. This CDR3 is built from 15 residues. The CDR3 region is CASSRTGKRLDGYTF. The DNA of the CDR3 is TGTGCCAGCAGCAGGACAGGGAAGAGATTAGATGGCTACACCTTC.

The CDR3 here is CASSLEGWRETQYF. Written as DNA, the CDR3 is TGCGCCAGCAGCTTGGAGGGTTGGCGAGAGACCCAGTACTTC. This chain links TRBV5-1 with TRBJ2-5; D not resolved. V was pared by 0 bases and J by 4 bases, with 10 bases between. CDR3 length: 14 residues. From germline, CDR1 is SGHRS and CDR2 YFSETQ.

The chain carries TRBV15 and TRBJ2-6; D might be TRBD1 (6 bases). The CDR3 is 17 residues long. CDR1 and CDR2 from the germline V gene are LNHNV and YYDKDF (reference sequence). V was pared by 5 bases and J by 4 bases, with 18 bases between. The CDR3 sequence is CATSARQEISGANVLTF. The DNA of the CDR3 is TGTGCCACCAGCGCCCGACAGGAAATCTCGGGGGCCAACGTCCTGACTTTC.

DNA of the CDR3: TGTGCCAGCGGGGAGGCGGAAGAAAAACTGTTTTTT. Amino acids: CASGEAEEKLFF. The chain carries TRBV6-2 or TRBV6-3 and TRBJ1-4; D call uncertain. The CDR3 contains 12 residues. Germline lookup yields CDR1 MNHEY and CDR2 SVGEGT. V gave up 8 bases and J gave up 8 bases, with 12 bases separating them.

This chain connects TRBV2 to TRBJ2-2, with TRBD2 as a possible D gene (5 bases). V was trimmed by 6 bases and J by 4 bases, leaving 12 bases between them. Germline V gene data show CDR1 as SNHLY and CDR2 as FYNNEI. The CDR3 covers 14 residues. DNA of the CDR3: TGTGCCAGCAGGCCTGGAGGCGGCACCGGGGAGCTGTTTTTT. Its translation is CASRPGGGTGELFF. Variable domain in full (rest from reference TRBV2 and TRBJ2-2): EPEVTQTPSHQVTQMGQEVILRCVPISNHLYFYWYRQILGQKVEFLVSFYNNEISEKSEIFDDQFSVERPDGSNFTLKIRSTKLEDSAMYFCASRPGGGTGELFFGEGSRLTVL.